Each of the 3 T cell receptor beta chains below was sequenced from the same sample in a study of T cell repertoires in cytomegalovirus infection. No cognate antigen is known for these TCRs. TCRdb reanalysed the reads using MiXCR and keeps one entry per CDR3 protein. The sample records hundreds of thousands of distinct CDR3 sequences, around 31% being singletons. The sample was cultured PBMCs, taken from culture after CMV antigen stimulation. Receptors were obtained from a human donor in good health (CMV status not recorded). Some clones in this sample may be carry-over from other donors' samples.

The table lists this clonotype with a few counts. The chain uses TRBV5-4 and TRBJ1-1, with TRBD1 matching 7 bases. This CDR3 comprises 15 residues. V lost 0 bases to trimming and J lost 1 base; unmatched junction nucleotides: 3. Germline values: CDR1 SGHNT, CDR2 YYREEE (reference sequence). DNA for the CDR3: TGTGCCAGCAGCTTGGAGGGACAGAGGAACACTGAAGCTTTCTTT. Amino acid sequence: CASSLEGQRNTEAFF.

This clonotype turned up a few times. This CDR3 is CASSPTWTNTEAFF. CDR3 bases: TGTGCCAGCAGCCCGACCTGGACGAACACTGAAGCTTTCTTT. This chain links TRBV3-1 with TRBJ1-1; D is ambiguous. The CDR3 contains 14 residues. CDR1 is LGHDT and CDR2 is YNNKEL in the germline V gene (reference sequence). V was cut by 4 bases and J by 1 base, with 10 bases left in between.

This clonotype was seen a few times. J is TRBJ1-5 and V is TRBV6-1; 9 bases map to TRBD1. With 11 bases clipped from V and 5 bases from J, the junction kept 7 bases outside the gene matches. This CDR3 comprises 13 residues. CDR1 MNHNS and CDR2 SASEGT come from the germline V gene. The CDR3, as DNA: TGTGCCTCTGGGACAGGGAGGTATCAGCCCCAGCATTTT. This sequence encodes CASGTGRYQPQHF.